The present T cell receptor (beta chain) was sequenced within a study of T cells after posttransplantation cyclophosphamide. A marrow graft followed busulfan-fludarabine conditioning, with cyclophosphamide on days +3 and +4. V lost 1 base and J 2 bases, leaving 12 bases between the germline ends. This CDR3 contains 16 residues. CDR1 SGHAT and CDR2 FQNNGV come from the germline V gene. About this clone itself: Its antigen is unknown.

Repertoires were generated with immunoSEQ multiplex PCR, while TCRdb's copy carries only in-frame clones and drops some. The data contain under 6,000 clones, around 70% of them singletons. General observations from the study: After PTCy, TRB diversity resembled that of CNI/methotrexate controls. Blood and skin or GI T cell repertoires showed limited TRB overlap. Donor CD8+ memory clones often dominated recipient blood repertoires at later times.

Sequences were derived from PBMCs, sampled 362 days after allogeneic stem cell transplant with posttransplant cyclophosphamide. The receptor was derived from a male patient aged 55-69 years who received an allogeneic stem cell transplant from an unrelated donor, was CMV-positive, and had acute GVHD only. Some T cells may be the graft donor's. This chain uses TRBV11-2 with TRBJ1-3; TRBD1 might be the D (6 bases). This chain's CDR3 is CASSLVTGQAGNTIYF. The DNA of the CDR3 is TGTGCCAGCAGCTTAGTTACGGGACAAGCTGGAAACACCATATATTTT.